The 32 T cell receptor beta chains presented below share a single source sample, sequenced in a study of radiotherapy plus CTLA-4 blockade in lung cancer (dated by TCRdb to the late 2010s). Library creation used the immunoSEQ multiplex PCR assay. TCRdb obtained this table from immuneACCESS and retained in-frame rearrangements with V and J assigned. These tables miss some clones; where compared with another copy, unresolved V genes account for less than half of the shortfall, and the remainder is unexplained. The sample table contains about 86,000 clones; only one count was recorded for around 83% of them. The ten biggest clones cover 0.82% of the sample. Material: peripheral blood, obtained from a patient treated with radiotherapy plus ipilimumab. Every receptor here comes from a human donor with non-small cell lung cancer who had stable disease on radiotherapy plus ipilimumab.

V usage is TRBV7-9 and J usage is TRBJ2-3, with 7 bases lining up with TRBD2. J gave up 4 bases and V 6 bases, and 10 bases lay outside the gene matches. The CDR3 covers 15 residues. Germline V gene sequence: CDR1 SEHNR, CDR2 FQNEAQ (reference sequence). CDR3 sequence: CASRLTSPTSDTQYF. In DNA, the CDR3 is TGTGCCAGCAGATTGACTAGCCCCACATCAGATACGCAGTATTTT.

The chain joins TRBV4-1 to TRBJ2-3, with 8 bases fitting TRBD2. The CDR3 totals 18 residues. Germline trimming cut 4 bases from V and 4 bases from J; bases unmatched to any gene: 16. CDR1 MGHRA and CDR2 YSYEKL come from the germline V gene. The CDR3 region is CASSRGDTWTSSADTQYF. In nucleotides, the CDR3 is TGCGCCAGCAGCCGAGGAGACACGTGGACTAGCAGTGCAGATACGCAGTATTTT.

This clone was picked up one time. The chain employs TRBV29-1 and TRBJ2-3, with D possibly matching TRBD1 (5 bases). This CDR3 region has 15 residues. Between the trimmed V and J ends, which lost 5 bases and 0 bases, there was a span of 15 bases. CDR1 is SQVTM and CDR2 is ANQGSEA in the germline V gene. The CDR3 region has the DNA TGCAGCGTTCCTACCCTCAGGGCTAGCACAGATACGCAGTATTTT. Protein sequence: CSVPTLRASTDTQYF.

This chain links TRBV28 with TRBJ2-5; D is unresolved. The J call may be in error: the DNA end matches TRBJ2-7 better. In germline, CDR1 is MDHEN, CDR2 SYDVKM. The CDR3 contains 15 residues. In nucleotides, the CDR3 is TGTGCCAGCAACCCGGACGGCCCGAGCTCCTACGAGCAGTACTTC. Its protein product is CASNPDGPSSYEQYF.

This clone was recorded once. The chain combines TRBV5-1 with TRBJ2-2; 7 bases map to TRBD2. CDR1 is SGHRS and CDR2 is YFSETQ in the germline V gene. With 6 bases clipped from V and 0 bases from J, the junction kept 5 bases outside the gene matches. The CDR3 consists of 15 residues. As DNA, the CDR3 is TGCGCCAGCACCAGACTAGCTTCGAACACCGGGGAGCTGTTTTTT. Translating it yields CASTRLASNTGELFF.

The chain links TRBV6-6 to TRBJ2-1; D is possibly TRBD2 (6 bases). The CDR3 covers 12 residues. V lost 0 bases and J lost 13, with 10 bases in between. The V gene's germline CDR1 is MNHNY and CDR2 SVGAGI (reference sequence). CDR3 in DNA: TGTGCCAGCAGTTACTCACCGGGAGAACAGTTCTTC. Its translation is CASSYSPGEQFF.

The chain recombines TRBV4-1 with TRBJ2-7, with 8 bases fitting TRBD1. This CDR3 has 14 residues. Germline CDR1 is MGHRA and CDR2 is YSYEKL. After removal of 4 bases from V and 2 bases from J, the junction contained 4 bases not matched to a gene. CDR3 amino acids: CASSLIQGAYEQYF. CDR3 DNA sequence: TGCGCCAGCAGCCTGATACAGGGGGCCTACGAGCAGTACTTC.

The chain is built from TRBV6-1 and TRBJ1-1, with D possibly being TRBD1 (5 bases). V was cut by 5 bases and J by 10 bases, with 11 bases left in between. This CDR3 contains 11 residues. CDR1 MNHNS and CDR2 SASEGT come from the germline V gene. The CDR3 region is CASSYRGLAFF. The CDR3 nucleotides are TGTGCCAGCAGTTACCGGGGCTTAGCTTTCTTT.

The CDR3 region has the DNA TGTGCCAGCAGTTTTGCCGGGGGCAGCAATCAGCCCCAGCATTTT. The encoded protein is CASSFAGGSNQPQHF. This sequence joins TRBV27 and TRBJ1-5, with D possibly being TRBD1 (6 bases). Trimming stripped 3 bases from V and 1 base from J, with 10 bases between. Germline V gene lookup returns CDR1 MNHEY and CDR2 SMNVEV (reference sequence). This CDR3 has 15 amino acids.

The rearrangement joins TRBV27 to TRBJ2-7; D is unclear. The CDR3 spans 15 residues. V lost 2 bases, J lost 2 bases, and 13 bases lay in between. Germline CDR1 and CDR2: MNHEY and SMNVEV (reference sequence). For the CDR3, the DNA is TGTGCCAGCAGTTTAGAAGGTTTAGGTCCCTACGAGCAGTACTTC. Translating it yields CASSLEGLGPYEQYF.

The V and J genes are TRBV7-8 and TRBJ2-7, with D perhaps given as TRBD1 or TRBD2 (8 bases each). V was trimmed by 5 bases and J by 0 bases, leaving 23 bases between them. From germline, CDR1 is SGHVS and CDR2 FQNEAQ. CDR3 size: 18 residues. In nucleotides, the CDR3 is TGTGCCAGCAGCCGGCCGAGCGGGGGACAGGTCAACTCCTACGAGCAGTACTTC. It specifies CASSRPSGGQVNSYEQYF. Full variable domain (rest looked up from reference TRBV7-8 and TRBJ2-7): GAGVSQSPRYKVAKRGQDVALRCDPISGHVSLFWYQQALGQGPEFLTYFQNEAQLDKSGLPSDRFFAERPEGSVSTLKIQRTQQEDSAVYLCASSRPSGGQVNSYEQYFGPGTRLTVT.

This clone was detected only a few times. CDR3 nucleotide sequence: TGTGCAACCGGACAGGGTAATGGAGGCAATCAGCCCCAGCATTTT. Its protein is CATGQGNGGNQPQHF. This chain connects TRBV6-1 to TRBJ1-5; 8 bases fit TRBD1. The germline V gene encodes CDR1 MNHNS and CDR2 SASEGT. This CDR3 spans 15 amino acids.

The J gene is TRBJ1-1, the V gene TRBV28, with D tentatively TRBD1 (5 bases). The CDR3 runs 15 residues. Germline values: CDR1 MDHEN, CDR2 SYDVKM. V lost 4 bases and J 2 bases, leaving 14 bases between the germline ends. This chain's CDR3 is CASSSIGDGNTEAFF. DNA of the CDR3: TGTGCCAGCAGTTCTATAGGGGACGGAAACACTGAAGCTTTCTTT.

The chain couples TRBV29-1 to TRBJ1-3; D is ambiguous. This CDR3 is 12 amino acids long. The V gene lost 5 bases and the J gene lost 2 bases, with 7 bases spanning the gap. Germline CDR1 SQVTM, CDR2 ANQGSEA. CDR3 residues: CSVRPPGNTIYF. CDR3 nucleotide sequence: TGCAGCGTTCGCCCGCCTGGAAACACCATATATTTT.

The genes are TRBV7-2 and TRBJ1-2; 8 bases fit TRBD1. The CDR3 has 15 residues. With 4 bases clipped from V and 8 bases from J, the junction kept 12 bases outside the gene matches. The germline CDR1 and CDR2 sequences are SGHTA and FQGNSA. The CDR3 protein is CASSSSRGQSLGYTF. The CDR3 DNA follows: TGTGCCAGCAGCTCTTCCAGGGGGCAGAGTCTGGGCTACACCTTC.

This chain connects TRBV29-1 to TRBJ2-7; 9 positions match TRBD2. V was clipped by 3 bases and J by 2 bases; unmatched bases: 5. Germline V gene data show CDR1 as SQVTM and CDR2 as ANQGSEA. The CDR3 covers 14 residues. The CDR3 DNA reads TGCAGCGTTGATTCGGGACTAGCACCCTACGAGCAGTACTTC. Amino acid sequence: CSVDSGLAPYEQYF.

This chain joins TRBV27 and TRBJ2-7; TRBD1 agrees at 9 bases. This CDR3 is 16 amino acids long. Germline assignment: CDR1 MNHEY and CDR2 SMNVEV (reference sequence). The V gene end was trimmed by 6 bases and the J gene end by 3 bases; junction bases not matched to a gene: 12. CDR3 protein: CASSLTSGTGRYEQYF. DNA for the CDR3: TGTGCCAGCAGCCTCACCTCCGGGACAGGGCGCTACGAGCAGTACTTC.

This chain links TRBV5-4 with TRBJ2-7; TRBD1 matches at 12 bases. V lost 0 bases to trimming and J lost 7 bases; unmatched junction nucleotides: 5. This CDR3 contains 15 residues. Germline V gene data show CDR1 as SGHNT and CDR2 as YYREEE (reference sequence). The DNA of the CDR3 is TGTGCCAGCAGCTTGGGGGGACAGGGGGCTGAAGAGCAGTACTTC. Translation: CASSLGGQGAEEQYF.

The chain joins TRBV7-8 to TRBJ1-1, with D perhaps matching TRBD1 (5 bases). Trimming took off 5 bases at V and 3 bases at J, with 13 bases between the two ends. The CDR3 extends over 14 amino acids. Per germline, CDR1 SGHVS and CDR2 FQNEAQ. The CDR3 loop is CASSLGPGDTEAFF. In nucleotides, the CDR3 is TGTGCCAGCAGCCTGGGGCCGGGGGACACTGAAGCTTTCTTT.

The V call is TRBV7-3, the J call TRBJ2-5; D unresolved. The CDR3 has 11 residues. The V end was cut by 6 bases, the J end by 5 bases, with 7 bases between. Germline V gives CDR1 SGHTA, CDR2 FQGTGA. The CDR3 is CASSGGETQYF. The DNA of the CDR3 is TGTGCCAGCAGTGGTGGCGAGACCCAGTACTTC.

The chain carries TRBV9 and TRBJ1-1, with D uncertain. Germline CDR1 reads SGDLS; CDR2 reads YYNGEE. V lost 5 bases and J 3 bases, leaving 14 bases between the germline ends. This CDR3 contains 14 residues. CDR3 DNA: TGTGCCAGCAGTCCACCGAGGCGTGACACTGAAGCTTTCTTT. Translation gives CASSPPRRDTEAFF. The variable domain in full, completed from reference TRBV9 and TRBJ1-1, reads DSGVTQTPKHLITATGQRVTLRCSPRSGDLSVYWYQQSLDQGLQFLIQYYNGEERAKGNILERFSAQQFPDLHSELNLSSLELGDSALYFCASSPPRRDTEAFFGQGTRLTVV.

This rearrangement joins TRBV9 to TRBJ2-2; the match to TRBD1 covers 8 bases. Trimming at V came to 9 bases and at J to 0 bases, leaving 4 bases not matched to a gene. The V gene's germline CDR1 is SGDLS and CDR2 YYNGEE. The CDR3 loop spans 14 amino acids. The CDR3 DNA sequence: TGTGCCACCGGACAGGGTCCGAACACCGGGGAGCTGTTTTTT. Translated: CATGQGPNTGELFF.

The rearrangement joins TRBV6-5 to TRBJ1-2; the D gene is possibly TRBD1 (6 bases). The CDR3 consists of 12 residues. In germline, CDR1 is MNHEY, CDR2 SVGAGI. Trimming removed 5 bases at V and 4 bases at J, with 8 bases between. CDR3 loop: CASSVQGYGYTF. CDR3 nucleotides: TGTGCCAGCAGTGTACAGGGCTATGGCTACACCTTC.

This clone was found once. The CDR3 loop reads CASSPLGRSAFF. The CDR3 DNA is TGTGCCAGCAGCCCACTGGGAAGGTCAGCTTTCTTT. V usage is TRBV14 and J usage is TRBJ1-1; D ambiguous. Per the germline V gene, CDR1 is SGHDN and CDR2 is FVKESK. V gave up 4 bases and J gave up 10 bases, with 13 bases separating them. The CDR3 contains 12 residues.

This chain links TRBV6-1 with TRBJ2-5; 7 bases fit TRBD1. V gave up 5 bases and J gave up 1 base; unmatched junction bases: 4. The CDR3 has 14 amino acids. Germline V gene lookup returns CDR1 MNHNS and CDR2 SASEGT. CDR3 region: CASSLQGTQETQYF. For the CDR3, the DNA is TGTGCCAGCAGTCTACAGGGGACCCAAGAGACCCAGTACTTC.

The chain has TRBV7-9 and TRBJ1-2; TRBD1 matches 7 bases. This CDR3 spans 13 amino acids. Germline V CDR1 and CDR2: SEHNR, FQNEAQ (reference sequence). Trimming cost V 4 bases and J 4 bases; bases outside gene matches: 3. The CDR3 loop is CASSSGDSYGYTF. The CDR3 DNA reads TGTGCCAGCAGCTCCGGGGACAGCTATGGCTACACCTTC.

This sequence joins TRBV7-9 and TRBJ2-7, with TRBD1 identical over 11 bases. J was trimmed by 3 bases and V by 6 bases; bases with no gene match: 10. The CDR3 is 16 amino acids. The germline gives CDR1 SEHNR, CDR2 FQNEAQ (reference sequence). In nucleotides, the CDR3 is TGTGCCAGCAGTCGAAAGGACAGGGGGCCCTACTACGAGCAGTACTTC. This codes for CASSRKDRGPYYEQYF.

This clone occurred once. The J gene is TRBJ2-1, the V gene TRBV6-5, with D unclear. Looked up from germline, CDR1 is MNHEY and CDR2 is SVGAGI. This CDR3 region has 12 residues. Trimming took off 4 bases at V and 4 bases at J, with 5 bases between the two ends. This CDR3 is CASSWGYNEQFF. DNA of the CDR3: TGTGCCAGCAGTTGGGGATACAATGAGCAGTTCTTC.

The CDR3: CAWGPGSKGGELFF. The CDR3 DNA is TGTGCCTGGGGACCCGGGTCCAAGGGCGGGGAGCTGTTTTTT. The chain employs TRBV30 and TRBJ2-2; D uncertain. Trimming took off 5 bases at V and 7 bases at J, with 17 bases between the two ends. The CDR3 covers 14 residues. Germline V lookup: CDR1 GTSNPN, CDR2 SVGIG (reference sequence).

CDR3 amino acids: CASSITSGSTDTQYF. CDR3 in DNA: TGTGCCAGCAGCATCACTAGCGGGAGCACAGATACGCAGTATTTT. The V gene is TRBV11-3, the J gene TRBJ2-3, with TRBD2 matching 9 bases. CDR3 size: 15 residues. Trimming removed 5 bases from V and 0 bases from J; junction bases left unmatched: 3. From germline, CDR1 is SGHNT and CDR2 YENEEA. The variable domain in full, completed from reference TRBV11-3 and TRBJ2-3, reads EAGVVQSPRYKIIEKKQPVAFWCNPISGHNTLYWYLQNLGQGPELLIRYENEEAVDDSQLPKDRFSAERLKGVDSTLKIQPAELGDSAVYLCASSITSGSTDTQYFGPGTRLTVL.

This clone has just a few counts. CDR3 amino acids: CATSRDRGTFMGNTIYF. The CDR3 nucleotides are TGTGCCACCAGCAGAGACAGGGGGACCTTCATGGGAAACACCATATATTTT. This chain joins TRBV15 and TRBJ1-3; TRBD1 matches at 7 bases. The junction had 9 bases not matched to a gene; V was cut back by 0 bases and J by 4 bases. This CDR3 comprises 17 residues. Germline V gene data show CDR1 as LNHNV and CDR2 as YYDKDF (reference sequence). The variable domain in full, with the rest retrieved from reference TRBV15 and TRBJ1-3, is DAMVIQNPRYQVTQFGKPVTLSCSQTLNHNVMYWYQQKSSQAPKLLFHYYDKDFNNEADTPDNFQSRRPNTSFCFLDIRSPGLGDTAMYLCATSRDRGTFMGNTIYFGEGSWLTVV.

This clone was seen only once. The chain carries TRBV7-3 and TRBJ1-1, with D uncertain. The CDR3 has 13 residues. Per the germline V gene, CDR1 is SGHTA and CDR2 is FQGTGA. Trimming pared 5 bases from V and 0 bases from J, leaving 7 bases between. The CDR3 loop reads CASSKEMNTEAFF. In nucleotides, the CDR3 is TGTGCCAGCAGCAAAGAAATGAACACTGAAGCTTTCTTT. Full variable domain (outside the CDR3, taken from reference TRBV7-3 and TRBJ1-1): GAGVSQTPSNKVTEKGKYVELRCDPISGHTALYWYRQSLGQGPEFLIYFQGTGAADDSGLPNDRFFAVRPEGSVSTLKIQRTERGDSAVYLCASSKEMNTEAFFGQGTRLTVV.